The 26 T cell receptor beta chains below were found in one sample sequenced in a study of monozygotic twins with inflammatory bowel disease. TCRdb reworked the 5' RACE reads into one entry per CDR3 protein, no DNA. This specimen shows 200,000 to 250,000 distinct CDR3 sequences; the ten leading clones hold approximately 7.7%. The sample taken for sequencing was blood. Every receptor here comes from a human donor with ulcerative colitis or Crohn's disease, or a healthy co-twin of an affected twin (not recorded which).

The chain couples TRBV4-1 to TRBJ1-1. CDR1 is MGHRA and CDR2 is YSYEKL in the germline V gene. The CDR3 is 14 residues long. The CDR3 sequence: CASSQDSIEGEAFF.

The chain recombines TRBV19 with TRBJ2-7. Looked up from germline, CDR1 is LNHDA and CDR2 is SQIVND (reference sequence). The CDR3 extends over 14 amino acids. This chain's CDR3 is CASSIDRRAYEQYF.

The chain has TRBV7-9 and TRBJ2-7; checking the TCRdb D call of TRBD2 is not possible without DNA. The length of the CDR3 is 16 residues. Germline lookup yields CDR1 SEHNR and CDR2 FQNEAQ (reference sequence). The CDR3 loop reads CATWTSGGLRRYEQYF.

The chain couples TRBV18 to TRBJ2-2. The germline V gene encodes CDR1 KGHSH and CDR2 LQKENI. This CDR3 comprises 15 residues. The chain's CDR3 is CASSPSVGIPGELFF.

J is TRBJ2-1 and V is TRBV12-3 or TRBV12-4. The CDR3 length is 14 residues. CDR3 amino acids: CASSIGGSYNEQFF.

The chain is built from TRBV7-2 and TRBJ2-1. This CDR3 spans 11 amino acids. Germline CDR1 is SGHTA and CDR2 is FQGNSA. CDR3 region: CASSLIGEQFF.

This rearrangement joins TRBV4-3 to TRBJ2-7. The CDR3 has 13 residues. From germline, CDR1 is LGHNA and CDR2 YSLEER. The CDR3: CASSQGRAYEQYF.

The chain carries TRBV7-2 and TRBJ2-1; the D call of TRBD1 rests on TCRdb alone, since no DNA is present to check it. This CDR3 spans 15 amino acids. CDR1 SGHTA and CDR2 FQGNSA come from the germline V gene. This CDR3 is CASSVTGNSYNEQFF.

CDR3 in amino acids: CASSSTGWTEAFF. The V gene is TRBV7-2, the J gene TRBJ1-1; TCRdb reports TRBD1, a call that lacks DNA to check it against. The germline CDR1 and CDR2 sequences are SGHTA and FQGNSA. The length of the CDR3 is 13 residues.

This chain uses TRBV7-2 with TRBJ1-1. The CDR3 is 13 amino acids. The V gene's germline CDR1 is SGHTA and CDR2 FQGNSA. CDR3 in amino acids: CASSLPLGTEAFF. Drawing the rest from reference TRBV7-2 and TRBJ1-1, the complete variable domain is GAGVSQSPSNKVTEKGKDVELRCDPISGHTALYWYRQSLGQGLEFLIYFQGNSAPDKSGLPSDRFSAERTGGSVSTLTIQRTQQEDSAVYLCASSLPLGTEAFFGQGTRLTVV.

J is TRBJ1-4 and V is TRBV12-3 or TRBV12-4; TCRdb's D gene call, TRBD1, goes unchecked for lack of DNA. The CDR3 covers 14 residues. Here the CDR3 reads CASRGGGAGEKLFF.

The chain uses TRBV29-1 and TRBJ1-2; without DNA, the TCRdb call of TRBD1 cannot be checked. The CDR3 sequence is 13 residues long. Per the germline V gene, CDR1 is SQVTM and CDR2 is ANQGSEA. The CDR3 sequence is CSVWTGGNYGYTF.

V usage is TRBV11-3 and J usage is TRBJ2-1; no DNA is available, so the TRBD1 call from TCRdb remains unchecked. The CDR3 totals 16 residues. Germline V gene lookup returns CDR1 SGHNT and CDR2 YENEEA. The CDR3 sequence: CASSLGVGRFPLQQFF.

The rearrangement uses TRBV5-4 and TRBJ2-1; TCRdb's D call, TRBD1, is unchecked because there is no DNA. The CDR3 contains 15 residues. CDR1 SGHNT and CDR2 YYREEE come from the germline V gene (reference sequence). The CDR3 is CASSLDSLGHNEQFF.

The CDR3 sequence is CASSQQGYGEQFF. This chain connects TRBV7-3 to TRBJ2-1; TCRdb designates TRBD1, a call that cannot be tested without DNA. This CDR3 contains 13 residues. Germline V gene lookup returns CDR1 SGHTA and CDR2 FQGTGA.

The V call is TRBV20-1, the J call TRBJ2-7; TCRdb returns TRBD1, unconfirmable since there is no DNA. Per germline, CDR1 DFQATT and CDR2 SNEGSKA (reference sequence). The CDR3 has 15 residues. CDR3 in amino acids: CSALGGDRSSYEQYF.

Here the CDR3 reads CASSQKGGGYGYTF. The V gene is TRBV4-2, the J gene TRBJ1-2; TCRdb selects TRBD1, and the lack of DNA leaves this call unchecked. The CDR3 length is 14 residues. The V gene's germline CDR1 is LGHNA and CDR2 YNFKEQ.

The chain combines TRBV4-1 with TRBJ2-3; TCRdb's assignment of TRBD1 cannot be checked, as there is no DNA. Germline values: CDR1 MGHRA, CDR2 YSYEKL. The CDR3 sequence is 19 residues long. The CDR3 sequence: CASSQALREQGPGTDTQYF.

V gene TRBV7-9 combines with J gene TRBJ2-1. This CDR3 is 14 amino acids long. Germline V gives CDR1 SEHNR, CDR2 FQNEAQ (reference sequence). The CDR3 region is CASSLQSRGNEQFF.

This chain uses TRBV6-6 with TRBJ2-7; TCRdb names TRBD2, which stays unverified in the absence of DNA. The V gene's germline CDR1 is MNHNY and CDR2 SVGAGI (reference sequence). This CDR3 has 14 residues. The CDR3 protein is CASSQLASSYEQYF.

The chain uses TRBV6-2 or TRBV6-3 and TRBJ2-7; TCRdb proposes TRBD1, but this gene call is untestable without DNA. The CDR3 has 15 residues. Per the germline V gene, CDR1 is MNHEY and CDR2 is SVGEGT. The CDR3: CASSRDSPGSYEQYF.

The chain recombines TRBV3-1 with TRBJ2-4; TCRdb proposes TRBD2, but this gene call is untestable without DNA. Germline assignment: CDR1 LGHDT and CDR2 YNNKEL (reference sequence). The CDR3 covers 17 residues. CDR3 sequence reads: CASSPRREGLVKNVQYF.

The chain links TRBV12-3 or TRBV12-4 to TRBJ1-2; the D call of TRBD1 rests on TCRdb alone, since no DNA is present to check it. There are 14 residues in the CDR3. The CDR3 sequence is CASSFLGGVFGYTF.

The chain has TRBV12-3 or TRBV12-4 and TRBJ1-3. The CDR3 extends over 14 amino acids. CDR3 amino acids: CASNLGGSGNTIYF.

The CDR3 spells CASSPATVMNTEAFF. The rearrangement uses TRBV18 and TRBJ1-1; the D gene TCRdb calls, TRBD1, cannot be checked with no DNA. Germline values: CDR1 KGHSH, CDR2 LQKENI. The length of the CDR3 is 15 residues.

The rearrangement uses TRBV7-9 and TRBJ2-7; TCRdb lists TRBD1, though no DNA is available to test this call. This CDR3 has 15 amino acids. Germline lookup yields CDR1 SEHNR and CDR2 FQNEAQ (reference sequence). This chain's CDR3 is CASSSLDRGNYEQYF.